What follows are 14 T cell receptor beta chains derived from one specimen sequenced in a study of blood T cells in healthy people across ages. Through a sample-barcoded 5' primer and a J-beta primer mix, a second PCR was run for about 6 to 12 cycles. TCRdb used MiXCR to reprocess the 5' RACE reads, holding one entry per CDR3 protein. The sample lists about 1.4 million distinct CDR3 sequences, approximately 59% occurring once. Material: blood. All receptors come from a man aged 18 to 29 in good health.

This clonotype was seen a few times. The chain is built from TRBV20-1 and TRBJ1-4; the match to TRBD1 covers 7 bases. Germline CDR1 DFQATT, CDR2 SNEGSKA (reference sequence). The CDR3 is made up of 14 amino acids. Trimming took 0 bases from V and 8 from J; bases not matched to a gene: 6. The CDR3 loop reads CSARDGAGGEKLFF. The CDR3 DNA reads TGCAGTGCTAGAGATGGGGCAGGGGGAGAAAAACTGTTTTTT.

This chain joins TRBV20-1 and TRBJ2-2; 13 nucleotides agree with TRBD2. Germline CDR1 is DFQATT and CDR2 is SNEGSKA (reference sequence). V dropped 6 bases and J dropped 0; count of bases not matched to a gene: 4. The CDR3 runs to 16 residues. Here the CDR3 reads CSAMGLAGTNTGELFF. CDR3 in DNA: TGCAGTGCGATGGGACTAGCGGGGACGAACACCGGGGAGCTGTTTTTT.

This clonotype occurred a few times. The rearrangement links TRBV24-1 to TRBJ1-2; TRBD1 matches 10 bases. Germline CDR1 reads KGHDR; CDR2 reads SFDVKD. J gave up 13 bases and V 5 bases, and 3 bases lay outside the gene matches. This CDR3 has 11 amino acids. The CDR3 DNA reads TGTGCCACCAGTGCGGGACAGGGGTCCACCTTC. Its translation is CATSAGQGSTF.

This clonotype was seen a handful of times. The chain has TRBV29-1 and TRBJ1-4; D is ambiguous. Germline V CDR1 and CDR2: SQVTM, ANQGSEA. The CDR3 totals 13 residues. Trimming cost V 4 bases and J 5 bases, with 11 bases left between them. CDR3 nucleotides: TGCAGCGTTGTTGTAGGGCTGAATGAAAAACTGTTTTTT. As protein: CSVVVGLNEKLFF.

The chain uses TRBV5-6 and TRBJ2-4; D gene ambiguous. V shed 2 bases and J shed 8 bases, with 5 bases lying between them. Germline V gene lookup returns CDR1 SGHDT and CDR2 YYEEEE. The CDR3 has 11 residues. CDR3 sequence reads: CASSFLDIQYF. Here the CDR3 DNA reads TGTGCCAGCAGCTTTTTGGACATTCAGTACTTC.

The rearrangement uses TRBV7-2 and TRBJ2-7, with a weak D call TRBD2 (6 bases). The V and J ends lost 8 bases and 4 bases respectively, with 15 bases between them. Per the germline V gene, CDR1 is SGHTA and CDR2 is FQGNSA. This CDR3 is 13 amino acids long. The CDR3 protein is CASRSGTQYEQYF. CDR3 bases: TGTGCCAGCCGATCCGGGACTCAGTACGAGCAGTACTTC.

The rearrangement links TRBV29-1 to TRBJ2-2, with D maybe TRBD1 (6 bases). V was trimmed by 6 bases and J by 6 bases, leaving 11 bases between them. This CDR3 is 12 amino acids long. The germline gives CDR1 SQVTM, CDR2 ANQGSEA. The CDR3 coding sequence is TGCAGCGTGTCAGGGGCGGCCGGGGAGCTGTTTTTT. Its protein is CSVSGAAGELFF.

V usage is TRBV9 and J usage is TRBJ2-3; D is uncertain. In germline, CDR1 is SGDLS, CDR2 YYNGEE. Deletions cut 1 base from V and 0 bases from J, with 6 bases between. The CDR3 runs 14 residues. CDR3 amino acids: CASSVRKSTDTQYF. For the CDR3, the DNA is TGTGCCAGCAGCGTACGGAAAAGCACAGATACGCAGTATTTT.

A remark on this clonotype: Sequence at one end of the junction differs from germline and may be a read error. The J gene is TRBJ2-5, the V gene TRBV4-1, with 8 nucleotides matching TRBD1. This CDR3 is built from 14 residues. In germline, CDR1 is MGHRA, CDR2 YSYEKL. CDR3 sequence: CASSRRTGQETQYF. The CDR3 bases are TGTGCCAGCAGCCGTCGGACAGGGCAAGAGACCCAGTACTTC.

The J gene is TRBJ2-3, the V gene TRBV20-1; possible D gene TRBD2, 6 bases. The V gene's germline CDR1 is DFQATT and CDR2 SNEGSKA (reference sequence). This CDR3 is 16 amino acids long. Trimming left V 0 bases short and J 4 bases short, with 17 bases between. CDR3 bases: TGCAGTGCTAGAGATTCCGGCGGGGTGGGCCCAGATACGCAGTATTTT. It specifies CSARDSGGVGPDTQYF.

This clonotype appeared a few times. The chain is built from TRBV11-2 and TRBJ1-4; D may be TRBD1 (5 bases). Germline CDR1 and CDR2: SGHAT and FQNNGV. V was cut by 3 bases and J by 4 bases, with 12 bases left in between. The CDR3 is made up of 15 amino acids. The CDR3 loop is CASSLGTPNNEKLFF. CDR3 in DNA: TGTGCCAGCAGCTTGGGGACGCCCAATAATGAAAAACTGTTTTTT. The whole variable domain, remainder taken from reference TRBV11-2 and TRBJ1-4, is EAGVAQSPRYKIIEKRQSVAFWCNPISGHATLYWYQQILGQGPKLLIQFQNNGVVDDSQLPKDRFSAERLKGVDSTLKIQPAKLEDSAVYLCASSLGTPNNEKLFFGSGTQLSVL.

The table lists this clonotype with a few counts. This rearrangement joins TRBV7-2 to TRBJ1-2; D is unresolved. CDR3 length: 14 amino acids. V lost 2 bases and J lost 4, with 11 bases in between. Germline lookup yields CDR1 SGHTA and CDR2 FQGNSA. CDR3 region: CASSLQASVYGYTF. CDR3 DNA: TGTGCCAGCAGCTTACAGGCGTCAGTCTATGGCTACACCTTC.

This chain links TRBV2 with TRBJ2-3; D is unresolved. The CDR3 spans 11 residues. The V end lost 8 bases, the J end lost 2 bases, and 5 bases lay between the germline ends. The V gene's germline CDR1 is SNHLY and CDR2 FYNNEI. The CDR3 region has the DNA TGTGCCAGCCACTACACAGATACGCAGTATTTT. Protein sequence: CASHYTDTQYF.

This rearrangement joins TRBV12-3 or TRBV12-4 to TRBJ2-3; D tentatively reads TRBD1 or TRBD2 (6 bases each). The CDR3 is 20 amino acids. With 2 bases removed from V and 1 base from J, the gap between germline ends came to 25 bases. In DNA form, the CDR3 reads TGTGCCAGCAGTTTACGCACCCGAGGGGGACTTGCGCCGGGCACAGATACGCAGTATTTT. The encoded protein is CASSLRTRGGLAPGTDTQYF.